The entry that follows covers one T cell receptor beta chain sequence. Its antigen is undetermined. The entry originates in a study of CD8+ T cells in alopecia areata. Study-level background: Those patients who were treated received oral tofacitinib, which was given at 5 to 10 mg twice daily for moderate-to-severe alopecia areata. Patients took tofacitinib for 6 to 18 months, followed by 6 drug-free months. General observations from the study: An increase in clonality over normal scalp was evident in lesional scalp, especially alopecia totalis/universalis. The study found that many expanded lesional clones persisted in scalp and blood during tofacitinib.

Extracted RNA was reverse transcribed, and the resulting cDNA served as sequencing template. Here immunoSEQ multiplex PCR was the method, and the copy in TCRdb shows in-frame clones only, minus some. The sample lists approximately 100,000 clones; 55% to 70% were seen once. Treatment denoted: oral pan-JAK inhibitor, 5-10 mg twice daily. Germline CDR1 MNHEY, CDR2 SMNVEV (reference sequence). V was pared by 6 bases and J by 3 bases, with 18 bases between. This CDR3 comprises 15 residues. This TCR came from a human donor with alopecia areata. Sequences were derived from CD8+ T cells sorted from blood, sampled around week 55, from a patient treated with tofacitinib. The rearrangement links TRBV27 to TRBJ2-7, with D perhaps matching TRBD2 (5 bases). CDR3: CASSTTSTKYYEQYF. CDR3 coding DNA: TGTGCCAGCAGCACAACTAGTACCAAATACTACGAGCAGTACTTC.